This T cell receptor (beta chain) appears in the sequencing data of a study of regulatory T cells. About this clone itself: Its matching antigen is unknown.

CD4+ cells were sorted into CD25-high CD127-low regulatory cells and CD25-low CD127-high conventional cells. Germline CDR1 and CDR2: LNHDA and SQIVND (reference sequence). The CDR3 has 13 residues. The primer mix had 52 TRBV and 13 TRBJ primers. TCRdb's copy holds only in-frame clones and misses some; the assay was immunoSEQ multiplex PCR. This table holds about 30,000 clones, about nine tenths found once. Whole-study results and caveats: In patients, unique TRB V-J pairs were restricted and V/J usage skewed, especially in Tregs. In CD3G-deficient patients, conventional CD4+ T cells were enriched for hydrophobic CDR3 residues at positions 6 and 7.

The TCR originated in a person aged 18-29 years with CD3G deficiency. Material: conventional CD4+ T cells sorted from blood. This chain links TRBV19 with TRBJ1-6, with D possibly being TRBD1 (6 bases). The CDR3: CGRGSSYNSPLHF. CDR3 nucleotides: TGTGGCAGGGGCAGTTCCTATAATTCACCCCTCCACTTT.